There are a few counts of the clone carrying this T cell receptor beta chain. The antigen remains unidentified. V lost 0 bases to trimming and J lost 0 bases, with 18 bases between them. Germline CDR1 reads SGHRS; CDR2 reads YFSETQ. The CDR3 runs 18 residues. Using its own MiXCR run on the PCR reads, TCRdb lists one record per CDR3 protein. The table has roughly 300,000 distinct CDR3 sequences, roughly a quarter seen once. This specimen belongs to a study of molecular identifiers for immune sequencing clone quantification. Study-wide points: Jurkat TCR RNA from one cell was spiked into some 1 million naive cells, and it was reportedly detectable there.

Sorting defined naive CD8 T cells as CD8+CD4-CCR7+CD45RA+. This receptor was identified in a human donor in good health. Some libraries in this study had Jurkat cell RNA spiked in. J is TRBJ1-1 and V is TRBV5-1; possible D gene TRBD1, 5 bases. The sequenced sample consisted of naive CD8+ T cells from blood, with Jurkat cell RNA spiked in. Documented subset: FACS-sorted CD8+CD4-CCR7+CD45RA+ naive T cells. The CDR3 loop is CASSLEGGVGPMNTEAFF. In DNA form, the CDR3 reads TGCGCCAGCAGCTTGGAAGGAGGGGTAGGACCCATGAACACTGAAGCTTTCTTT.